Below, one T cell receptor (beta chain) is given with its context. The sample comes from a study of blood T cells in healthy people across ages. Germline CDR1 is KGHSH and CDR2 is LQKENI. The ends were cut back, 3 bases at V and 5 bases at J, with 12 bases in the middle. The CDR3 is 14 residues long. With a J-beta primer mix and a sample-barcoded 5' primer, a second PCR ran roughly 6 to 11 cycles. TCRdb itself ran the 5' RACE reads through MiXCR, one entry per CDR3 protein. The data hold about 1.4 million distinct CDR3 sequences, with approximately 60% observed a single time. The chain has TRBV18 and TRBJ2-3; tentatively, D is TRBD1 (6 bases). The sequenced sample was blood. This sequence was found in a man aged 18 to 30 in good health. CDR3 sequence: CASSPYGGQDTQYF. The CDR3 DNA is TGTGCCAGCTCACCTTATGGGGGACAAGATACGCAGTATTTT. The whole variable domain, filled in from reference TRBV18 and TRBJ2-3, reads NAGVMQNPRHLVRRRGQEARLRCSPMKGHSHVYWYRQLPEEGLKFMVYLQKENIIDESGMPKERFSAEFPKEGPSILRIQQVVRGDSAAYFCASSPYGGQDTQYFGPGTRLTVL.